This TCR beta chain was identified during a study of beta chain features in type 1 diabetes. Study-level findings and limits: A moderate, significant TCRB CDR3 shortening appeared in type 1 diabetes across four CD4+ subsets.

The entirety of the isolated RNA underwent reverse transcription, so expressed TCRB transcripts were sequenced. Sequencing was performed with immunoSEQ multiplex PCR; in TCRdb, only in-frame clones are kept and a portion is missing. The table lists about 700,000 clones, roughly 13% of them singletons. Notes on this clone: Its antigen remains unidentified.

Sequences were obtained from naive CD4+ T cells from blood. The receptor's source is a man between 18 and 29 years old with type 1 diabetes.

The CDR3 sequence: CASSGETVKETQYF. In DNA, the CDR3 is TGTGCCAGCAGCGGGGAGACGGTTAAAGAGACCCAGTACTTC. J is TRBJ2-5 and V is TRBV28; D is possibly TRBD2 (5 bases). V dropped 6 bases and J dropped 3 bases, with 14 bases sitting between them. The CDR3 loop spans 14 amino acids. Germline lookup yields CDR1 MDHEN and CDR2 SYDVKM.